This T cell receptor (beta chain) was documented in a study of T cell changes during pregnancy in multiple sclerosis. Profiling relied on immunoSEQ multiplex PCR, and the TCRdb table lists in-frame clones only, not all of them. This sample has about 49,000 clones, with around 90% found just once. The material sequenced was peripheral blood, taken after pregnancy. This clonotype was obtained from a female donor in good health, enrolled as a control in a pregnancy study.

The CDR3 loop reads CASSPREREKTEAFF. The CDR3 DNA reads as TGTGCCAGCAGCCCCCGGGAAAGGGAGAAAACTGAAGCTTTCTTT. The chain recombines TRBV7-6 with TRBJ1-1; D is undetermined. The CDR3 consists of 15 residues. Germline V gene data show CDR1 as SGHVS and CDR2 as FNYEAQ. V was trimmed by 5 bases and J by 5 bases, leaving 18 bases between them. Supplemented by reference TRBV7-6 and TRBJ1-1, the full variable domain reads GAGVSQSPRYKVTKRGQDVALRCDPISGHVSLYWYRQALGQGPEFLTYFNYEAQQDKSGLPNDRFSAERPEGSISTLTIQRTEQRDSAMYRCASSPREREKTEAFFGQGTRLTVV.